A selection of T cell receptor beta chains follows, all from one sample in a study of T-cell reconstitution after alpha-beta-depleted transplantation in children. MiXCR, applied by TCRdb to the PCR reads, yields one record per CDR3 protein. The profile shows about 400,000 distinct CDR3 sequences, 20% of them singletons. The sequencing used PBMCs from the stem cell graft donor, collected from the stem cell graft. These receptors all come from a human donor who donated a stem cell graft to a child with acute myeloid leukemia. CDR3s include the opening cysteine and the closing phenylalanine or tryptophan. The order of the fields is J gene, clone size, CDR3 length, V gene, D gene, CDR3 DNA, CDR3 protein. A D gene is named only where the DNA matches it firmly. Clone size is shown for a subset of rows, as once, few, many or a class of expanded clone.

TRBJ2-7 | . | 16 | TRBV18 | TRBD2 | TGTGCCAGCTCACCACTCGGGATAGCGGGGACCTACGAGCAGTACTTC | CASSPLGIAGTYEQYF
TRBJ2-7 | . | 14 | TRBV12-3/TRBV12-4 | TRBD1 | TGTGCCAGCACCGCGGACAGGACGGGTGTCGAGCAGTACTTC | CASTADRTGVEQYF
TRBJ1-5 | few | 14 | TRBV29-1 | . | TGCAGCGTTGCTACGGGGAATAGCAATCAGCCCCAGCATTTT | CSVATGNSNQPQHF
TRBJ1-5 | . | 11 | TRBV20-1 | . | TGCAGTGCTAGGAATCTTCGGGATCAGCATTTT | CSARNLRDQHF
TRBJ2-5 | few | 15 | TRBV5-1 | . | TGCGCCAGCAGCTTGGCTGGGGACCGGGGGGAGACCCAGTACTTC | CASSLAGDRGETQYF
TRBJ2-1 | few | 14 | TRBV5-1 | . | TGCGCCAGCAGCTTCAGGGGCGACTACAATGAGCAGTTCTTC | CASSFRGDYNEQFF
TRBJ1-6 | . | 16 | TRBV11-2 | . | TGTGCCAGCAGCTTAATGACTGGCGGGGAGAATTCACCCCTCCACTTT | CASSLMTGGENSPLHF
TRBJ2-1 | many | 17 | TRBV24-1 | TRBD2 | TGTGCCACCAGTGATTTGAAGGGCGGGGGGACGTACAATGAGCAGTTCTTC | CATSDLKGGGTYNEQFF
TRBJ1-3 | . | 13 | TRBV20-1 | . | TGCAGTGCTACCCGAGGTGCTGGAAACACCATATATTTT | CSATRGAGNTIYF
TRBJ2-7 | many | 14 | TRBV12-3/TRBV12-4 | . | TGTGCCAGCACCCTTGGGGGTTCCAACGACGAGCAGTACTTC | CASTLGGSNDEQYF
TRBJ2-5 | few | 15 | TRBV29-1 | . | TGCAGCGTTGAAGACACGGGAGCCCTCCAGGAGACCCAGTACTTC | CSVEDTGALQETQYF
TRBJ1-1 | few | 17 | TRBV3-1 | TRBD1 | TGTGCCAGCAGCCAAGGGGGGACAGGGGCGGATCACACTGAAGCTTTCTTT | CASSQGGTGADHTEAFF
TRBJ1-1 | . | 14 | TRBV6-5 | TRBD1 | TGTGCCAGCAGTTACGGGGGACAGATGGCTGAAGCTTTCTTT | CASSYGGQMAEAFF
TRBJ1-4 | . | 13 | TRBV29-1 | . | TGCAGCGCCCGGACAGACTCTAATGAAAAACTGTTTTTT | CSARTDSNEKLFF
TRBJ2-1 | few | 13 | TRBV2 | TRBD1 | TGTGCCACCCAGGGAAACAGGGGATTTTGGCAGTTCTTC | CATQGNRGFWQFF
TRBJ2-3 | . | 14 | TRBV28 | . | TGTGCCAGCCTACCTACGCGCTACACAGATACGCAGTATTTT | CASLPTRYTDTQYF
TRBJ2-1 | . | 17 | TRBV2 | TRBD2 | TGTGCCAGCAGTGAGGGGCTAGCGGGAGCGACCTACAATGAGCAGTTCTTC | CASSEGLAGATYNEQFF
TRBJ2-7 | . | 17 | TRBV20-1 | . | TGCAGTGCGGACCCGGGACAGGCAGCTAGCGGATACTACGAGCAGTACTTC | CSADPGQAASGYYEQYF
TRBJ2-7 | many | 10 | TRBV29-1 | . | TGCAGCGTTTGGGTCTACGAGCAGTACTTC | CSVWVYEQYF
TRBJ2-6 | . | 16 | TRBV12-3/TRBV12-4 | . | TGTGCCAGCAGTTTAGGGCCGGACCTCTCTACCAACGTCCTGACTTTC | CASSLGPDLSTNVLTF
TRBJ2-3 | . | 12 | TRBV12-3/TRBV12-4 | . | TGTGCCAGCAGTTGGGGACCGGATACGCAGTATTTT | CASSWGPDTQYF
TRBJ2-2 | few | 12 | TRBV7-2 | . | TGTGCCAGCAGCCGGCATGACGGGGAGCTGTTTTTT | CASSRHDGELFF